This T cell receptor beta chain was sequenced in a study of T cell responses to AZD1222 COVID-19 vaccine. Overall study: Analysis merged second doses at about 4 or about 12 weeks.

TCRdb's table, derived via immunoSEQ multiplex PCR, lists solely in-frame clones and lacks some. The sample has approximately 150,000 clones, about 94% seen once; the top ten hold around 5%. Looked up from germline, CDR1 is SGHTA and CDR2 is FQGNSA. V lost 1 base and J lost 6; bases outside the gene matches: 3. The CDR3 runs 14 residues. General study findings and limits: Without day 14 samples, only post-peak T cell repertoires were studied. Within unmutated variant regions lay the reported targets of nearly half of spike-specific TCRs.

Comment on this clone: The target antigen is unknown.

The sequence was collected from an adult in good health. The V gene is TRBV7-2, the J gene TRBJ1-2; 9 bases map to TRBD1. The specimen comprised peripheral blood, sampled on day 0 of AZD1222 vaccination. CDR3 nucleotide sequence: TGTGCCAGCAGCTTAGGACAGGGGGGCGATGGCTACACCTTC. Translation gives CASSLGQGGDGYTF.